These 27 T cell receptor beta chains were all obtained from the same sample, sequenced in a study of cytomegalovirus exposure and HLA in healthy donors. Amplification used 60 Vbeta primers and 13 Jbeta primers. Libraries were prepared by immunoSEQ multiplex PCR; TCRdb keeps only in-frame clonotypes and omits some of them. Found here are some 200,000 clones, 75% to 90% of them singletons; the top ten hold approximately 2.9%. The sequenced sample was PBMCs. The receptors shown here come from a woman aged 45 to 65 in good health and CMV-seropositive.

J is TRBJ2-5 and V is TRBV7-3, with D perhaps matching TRBD1 (6 bases). Germline V gives CDR1 SGHTA, CDR2 FQGTGA. Trimming shortened V by 0 bases and J by 2 bases, and 10 bases separated the two germline ends. This CDR3 comprises 15 residues. CDR3 protein: CASSLTGTQQETQYF. Written as DNA, the CDR3 is TGTGCCAGCAGCTTAACGGGGACACAACAAGAGACCCAGTACTTC. Using reference TRBV7-3 and TRBJ2-5 for the parts outside the CDR3, the full variable domain is GAGVSQTPSNKVTEKGKYVELRCDPISGHTALYWYRQSLGQGPEFLIYFQGTGAADDSGLPNDRFFAVRPEGSVSTLKIQRTERGDSAVYLCASSLTGTQQETQYFGPGTRLLVL.

The gene calls are TRBV5-4 and TRBJ2-2; 11 nucleotides agree with TRBD2. This CDR3 is built from 17 residues. Germline CDR1 reads SGHNT; CDR2 reads YYREEE (reference sequence). J gave up 2 bases and V 4 bases, and 7 bases lay outside the gene matches. This CDR3 reads CASSRASGGTNTGELFF. The CDR3 DNA is TGTGCCAGCAGCCGCGCTAGCGGGGGGACCAACACCGGGGAGCTGTTTTTT.

In this sample, this clone turned up once. The genes are TRBV11-3 and TRBJ1-6; 8 bases are a match to TRBD1. The V and J ends lost 5 bases and 8 bases, in that order; junction bases with no gene match: 8. The length of the CDR3 is 15 residues. The germline gives CDR1 SGHNT, CDR2 YENEEA. In DNA, the CDR3 is TGTGCCAGCAGCATTGGACAGGGTCTGGATTCACCCCTCCACTTT. This encodes CASSIGQGLDSPLHF.

The chain links TRBV9 to TRBJ2-3; 9 nucleotides align to TRBD1. The CDR3 loop spans 16 amino acids. The germline V gene has CDR1 SGDLS and CDR2 YYNGEE. The J segment lost 5 bases and the V segment lost 4 bases, leaving 11 bases of the junction unmatched. In DNA form, the CDR3 reads TGTGCCAGCAGCTTCCGGACAGGGGAAGAGGGAGATACGCAGTATTTT. Translated: CASSFRTGEEGDTQYF.

The sample holds one count of this clone. J is TRBJ2-7 and V is TRBV18, with TRBD2 matching 10 bases. Germline V gene sequence: CDR1 KGHSH, CDR2 LQKENI. The CDR3 consists of 15 residues. The J segment lost 0 bases and the V segment lost 2 bases, leaving 1 base of the junction unmatched. The CDR3 DNA sequence: TGTGCCAGCTCACCAAGCGGGGGGGACTCCTACGAGCAGTACTTC. Amino acid sequence: CASSPSGGDSYEQYF. Looking up the rest from reference TRBV18 and TRBJ2-7 gives the full variable domain: NAGVMQNPRHLVRRRGQEARLRCSPMKGHSHVYWYRQLPEEGLKFMVYLQKENIIDESGMPKERFSAEFPKEGPSILRIQQVVRGDSAAYFCASSPSGGDSYEQYFGPGTRLTVT.

J is TRBJ1-2 and V is TRBV19; 10 nucleotides line up with TRBD1. The CDR3 contains 15 residues. V shed 6 bases, J shed 2 bases, and the junction held 6 bases outside the gene matches. Germline CDR1 reads LNHDA; CDR2 reads SQIVND (reference sequence). CDR3 sequence: CASRRPGQGNYGYTF. The CDR3 coding sequence is TGTGCCAGTAGGCGACCGGGACAGGGGAACTATGGCTACACCTTC.

The chain employs TRBV9 and TRBJ2-7; 13 nucleotides match TRBD2. The length of the CDR3 is 15 residues. The V gene end was trimmed by 4 bases and the J gene end by 5 bases; junction bases not matched to a gene: 6. The V gene's germline CDR1 is SGDLS and CDR2 YYNGEE. CDR3 nucleotides: TGTGCCAGCAGCCCTACGACTAGCGGGGGGAACGAGCAGTACTTC. Translated, it gives CASSPTTSGGNEQYF.

The J gene is TRBJ1-3, the V gene TRBV2; D not resolved. The CDR3 runs 16 residues. With 3 bases removed from V and 7 bases from J, the gap between germline ends came to 19 bases. From germline, CDR1 is SNHLY and CDR2 FYNNEI. CDR3 amino acids: CASSEGGPSNGNTIYF. The CDR3, as DNA: TGTGCCAGCAGTGAGGGCGGGCCGTCTAATGGGAACACCATATATTTT.

The chain joins TRBV5-1 to TRBJ1-4, with 11 bases identical to TRBD1. Germline V gene lookup returns CDR1 SGHRS and CDR2 YFSETQ. The CDR3 is 14 residues long. V lost 5 bases and J lost 7; bases outside the gene matches: 4. This CDR3 is CASRPGTGGEKLFF. In DNA form, the CDR3 reads TGCGCCAGCAGGCCCGGGACAGGGGGTGAAAAACTGTTTTTT. The complete variable domain, with remaining parts taken from reference TRBV5-1 and TRBJ1-4, reads KAGVTQTPRYLIKTRGQQVTLSCSPISGHRSVSWYQQTPGQGLQFLFEYFSETQRNKGNFPGRFSGRQFSNSRSEMNVSTLELGDSALYLCASRPGTGGEKLFFGSGTQLSVL.

The J gene is TRBJ2-3, the V gene TRBV7-8; TRBD2 aligns across 9 bases. With V trimmed by 0 bases and J by 7 bases, 5 bases remained unmatched. This CDR3 has 15 residues. The V gene's germline CDR1 is SGHVS and CDR2 FQNEAQ. CDR3 residues: CASSLAYGTSNTQYF. The CDR3 DNA sequence: TGTGCCAGCAGCTTAGCCTACGGGACTAGCAATACGCAGTATTTT.

The rearrangement links TRBV6-5 to TRBJ2-3; D not resolved. The CDR3 runs to 12 residues. Trimming took off 6 bases at V and 5 bases at J, with 9 bases between the two ends. In germline, CDR1 is MNHEY, CDR2 SVGAGI. This CDR3 is CASSQLVDTQYF. CDR3 bases: TGTGCCAGCAGCCAACTCGTAGATACGCAGTATTTT.

V usage is TRBV6-6 and J usage is TRBJ2-7; TRBD2 is a possible D gene (6 bases). Per the germline V gene, CDR1 is MNHNY and CDR2 is SVGAGI (reference sequence). V was shortened by 2 bases and J by 0 bases, with 8 bases between the two germline ends. The CDR3 loop spans 14 amino acids. CDR3 loop: CASSYAGSSYEQYF. The CDR3 DNA follows: TGTGCCAGCAGTTACGCGGGGAGCTCCTACGAGCAGTACTTC.

V and J are TRBV7-9 and TRBJ2-4, with 7 positions matching TRBD2. Germline V gene lookup returns CDR1 SEHNR and CDR2 FQNEAQ (reference sequence). This CDR3 region has 17 residues. The V segment lost 3 bases and the J segment 1 base; nucleotides outside the gene matches: 9. CDR3 sequence reads: CASSFFAGEGAKNIQYF. The CDR3 nucleotides are TGTGCCAGCAGCTTCTTCGCGGGGGAGGGTGCCAAAAACATTCAGTACTTC.

The chain uses TRBV14 and TRBJ2-7; perhaps TRBD1 as D (5 bases). Germline CDR1 SGHDN, CDR2 FVKESK. The CDR3 spans 15 residues. V lost 1 base and J lost 6, with 16 bases in between. The CDR3 DNA reads TGTGCCAGCAGCCAAGCAAACAGGCCCTCTTCCGAGCAGTACTTC. This sequence encodes CASSQANRPSSEQYF.

This clone was seen more than once but under ten times. CDR3 sequence reads: CASSPDLDTGELFF. CDR3 nucleotides: TGCGCCAGCAGCCCCGACCTAGACACCGGGGAGCTGTTTTTT. The gene calls are TRBV5-1 and TRBJ2-2; D remains unclear. Germline values: CDR1 SGHRS, CDR2 YFSETQ. V lost 4 bases and J lost 3, with 10 bases in between. This CDR3 has 14 residues.

This clone was seen just once. This CDR3 reads CASGSPGQGYTF. CDR3 nucleotides: TGTGCCAGCGGTTCACCGGGACAAGGCTACACCTTC. The chain links TRBV28 to TRBJ1-2; D possibly corresponds to TRBD1 (6 bases). The CDR3 runs to 12 residues. Germline V CDR1 and CDR2: MDHEN, SYDVKM. V lost 8 bases and J 8 bases, leaving 15 bases between the germline ends.

The rearrangement links TRBV10-1 to TRBJ2-3, with D maybe TRBD2 (6 bases). Trimming shortened V by 4 bases and J by 6 bases, and 14 bases separated the two germline ends. Germline CDR1 reads WNHNN; CDR2 reads SYGVQD (reference sequence). The CDR3 covers 14 residues. CDR3 in DNA: TGCGCCAGCAGTGTCGCGGGGTCCCGGGATACGCAGTATTTT. This sequence encodes CASSVAGSRDTQYF.

The V call is TRBV5-4, the J call TRBJ2-5, with D unclear. CDR3 size: 14 residues. In germline, CDR1 is SGHNT, CDR2 YYREEE (reference sequence). The ends were cut back, 1 base at V and 4 bases at J, with 11 bases in the middle. CDR3 region: CASSLPYPPETQYF. DNA for the CDR3: TGTGCCAGCAGCTTGCCCTACCCGCCAGAGACCCAGTACTTC.

About this clone: This CDR3 is also generated by other DNA sequences in the sample. The chain recombines TRBV7-2 with TRBJ1-1, with unresolved D. V lost 3 bases, J lost 0 bases, and 5 bases lay in between. CDR3 length equals 13 residues. Germline-derived CDR1 and CDR2 are SGHTA and FQGNSA. CDR3 nucleotides: TGTGCCAGCAGCTTTAGCGTGAACACTGAAGCTTTCTTT. As protein: CASSFSVNTEAFF.

V gene TRBV11-2 combines with J gene TRBJ1-4, with a weak D call TRBD1 (5 bases). The germline V gene encodes CDR1 SGHAT and CDR2 FQNNGV. This CDR3 contains 15 residues. Trimming took off 5 bases at V and 0 bases at J, with 10 bases between the two ends. CDR3 protein: CASSPGPATNEKLFF. CDR3 sequence (DNA): TGTGCCAGCAGCCCAGGGCCCGCAACTAATGAAAAACTGTTTTTT.

With respect to this clone: At one of its ends the junction is not consistent with the germline gene, which may arise from a read error. The gene calls are TRBV7-9 and TRBJ2-5; D remains ambiguous. The J call may be faulty, since TRBJ2-7 better matches the DNA end. The germline V gene encodes CDR1 SEHNR and CDR2 FQNEAQ (reference sequence). The CDR3 is 14 residues long. CDR3 protein: CSSTRPPRQDEQYF. In DNA form, the CDR3 reads TGTTCCAGCACCCGACCCCCCAGACAAGACGAGCAGTACTTC.

The chain carries TRBV19 and TRBJ2-3; maybe TRBD2 (5 bases). The CDR3 runs 13 residues. V was shortened by 4 bases and J by 3 bases, with 8 bases between the two germline ends. Germline CDR1 and CDR2: LNHDA and SQIVND (reference sequence). This CDR3 reads CASSTGWTDTQYF. Written as DNA, the CDR3 is TGTGCCAGTAGTACGGGGTGGACAGATACGCAGTATTTT.

For the CDR3, the DNA is TGTGCCAGCAGTATCTCCCCGGACAGGAGGAATTCACCCCTCCACTTT. This encodes CASSISPDRRNSPLHF. This chain links TRBV2 with TRBJ1-6; 7 bases line up with TRBD1. Germline loops: CDR1 SNHLY, CDR2 FYNNEI. J lost 7 bases, V lost 5 bases, and 11 bases had no gene match. The CDR3 is 16 amino acids.

The chain recombines TRBV18 with TRBJ2-5, with 8 bases aligning to TRBD1. CDR3 size: 14 residues. Germline V gene data show CDR1 as KGHSH and CDR2 as LQKENI. J lost 1 base, V lost 6 bases, and 4 bases had no gene match. The CDR3 protein is CASSKTGGQETQYF. CDR3 DNA: TGTGCCAGCTCGAAAACAGGGGGCCAAGAGACCCAGTACTTC.

The V call is TRBV5-1, the J call TRBJ1-5; unclear D gene. The germline V and J ends were trimmed by 0 bases and 5 bases, with 9 bases remaining between them. Germline CDR1 is SGHRS and CDR2 is YFSETQ. There are 14 residues in the CDR3. The CDR3 region has the DNA TGCGCCAGCAGCTTGGCCGGCGGAGATCAGCCCCAGCATTTT. This translates into CASSLAGGDQPQHF.

This sequence joins TRBV7-9 and TRBJ2-1; 9 bases align to TRBD2. With V trimmed by 5 bases and J by 1 base, 9 bases remained unmatched. This CDR3 region has 17 residues. Germline V gene sequence: CDR1 SEHNR, CDR2 FQNEAQ (reference sequence). CDR3 protein: CASSPRISGGSYNEQFF. Written as DNA, the CDR3 is TGTGCCAGCAGCCCACGGATTAGCGGGGGTTCCTACAATGAGCAGTTCTTC.

The chain employs TRBV2 and TRBJ1-2; 7 bases are a match to TRBD1. CDR3 length: 13 amino acids. The trim removed 6 bases at V and 7 bases at J, leaving 8 bases unmatched. Per the germline V gene, CDR1 is SNHLY and CDR2 is FYNNEI. CDR3 in amino acids: CASRDREGAGYTF. CDR3 nucleotide sequence: TGTGCCAGCAGAGACAGGGAAGGAGCTGGCTACACCTTC. The full variable domain, in which reference TRBV2 and TRBJ1-2 provide the parts outside the CDR3, is EPEVTQTPSHQVTQMGQEVILRCVPISNHLYFYWYRQILGQKVEFLVSFYNNEISEKSEIFDDQFSVERPDGSNFTLKIRSTKLEDSAMYFCASRDREGAGYTFGSGTRLTVV.